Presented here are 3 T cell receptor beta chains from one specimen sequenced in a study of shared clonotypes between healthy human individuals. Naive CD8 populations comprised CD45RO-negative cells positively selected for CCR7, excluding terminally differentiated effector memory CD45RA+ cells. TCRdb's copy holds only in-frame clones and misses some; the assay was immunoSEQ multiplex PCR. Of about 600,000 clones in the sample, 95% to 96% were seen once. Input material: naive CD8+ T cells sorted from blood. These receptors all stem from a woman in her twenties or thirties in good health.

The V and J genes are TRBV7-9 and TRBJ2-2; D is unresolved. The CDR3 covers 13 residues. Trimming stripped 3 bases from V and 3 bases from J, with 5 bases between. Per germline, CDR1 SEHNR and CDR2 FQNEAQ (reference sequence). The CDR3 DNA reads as TGTGCCAGCAGCTTGTCATACACCGGGGAGCTGTTTTTT. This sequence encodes CASSLSYTGELFF.

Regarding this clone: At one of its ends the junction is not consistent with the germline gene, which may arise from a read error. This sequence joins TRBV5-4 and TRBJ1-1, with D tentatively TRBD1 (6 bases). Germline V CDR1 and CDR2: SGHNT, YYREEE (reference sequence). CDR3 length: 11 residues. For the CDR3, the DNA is TGTGCCAGCAGATTGGACAGCGAAGCTTTCTTT. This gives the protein CASRLDSEAFF.

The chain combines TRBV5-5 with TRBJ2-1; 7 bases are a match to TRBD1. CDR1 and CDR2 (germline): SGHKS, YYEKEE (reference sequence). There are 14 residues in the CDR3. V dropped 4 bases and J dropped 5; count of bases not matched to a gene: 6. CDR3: CASSQWTGDNEQFF. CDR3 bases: TGTGCCAGCAGCCAATGGACAGGAGACAATGAGCAGTTCTTC.